This TCR beta chain was captured in a study of T-cell reconstitution after alpha-beta-depleted transplantation in children. Points from the study as a whole: Expanded clones from the graft, numbering several hundred, reportedly supplied alpha-beta T cells about two months after transplant. A year post-transplant, T-cell counts and diversity derived mostly from newly produced T cells.

CDR3 length: 16 residues. The trim removed 2 bases at V and 2 bases at J, leaving 6 bases unmatched. CDR1 is LNHNV, CDR2 YYDKDF, per germline (reference sequence). This clonotype was counted a few times. Its antigen is not known. During its preparation, the TCRbeta library received unique molecular identifiers. TCRdb independently ran MiXCR on the PCR reads; one entry per CDR3 protein. The data hold fewer than 750,000 distinct CDR3 sequences, with over 25% observed a single time. Here the sequenced sample was PBMCs, taken before TCRalphabeta/CD19-depleted stem cell transplant. The rearrangement uses TRBV15 and TRBJ1-2; 9 bases align to TRBD1. The TCR originated in a boy in the first two years of life with Wiskott-Aldrich syndrome, due to receive a stem cell transplant. The CDR3 DNA sequence: TGTGCCACCAGCAGACCCGGGACAGGGACCAACTATGGCTACACCTTC. Translating gives CATSRPGTGTNYGYTF.